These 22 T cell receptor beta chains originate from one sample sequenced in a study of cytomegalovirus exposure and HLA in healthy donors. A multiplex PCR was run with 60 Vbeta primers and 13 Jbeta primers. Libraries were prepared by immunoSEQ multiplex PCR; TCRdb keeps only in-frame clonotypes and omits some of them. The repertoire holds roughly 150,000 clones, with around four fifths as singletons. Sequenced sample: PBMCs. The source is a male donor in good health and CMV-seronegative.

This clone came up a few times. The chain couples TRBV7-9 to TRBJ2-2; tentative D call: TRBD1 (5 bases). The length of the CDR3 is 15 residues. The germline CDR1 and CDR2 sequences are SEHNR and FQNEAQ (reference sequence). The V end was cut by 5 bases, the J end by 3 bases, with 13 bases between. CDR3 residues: CASSPRVRDTGELFF. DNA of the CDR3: TGTGCCAGCAGCCCCAGGGTCCGGGACACCGGGGAGCTGTTTTTT.

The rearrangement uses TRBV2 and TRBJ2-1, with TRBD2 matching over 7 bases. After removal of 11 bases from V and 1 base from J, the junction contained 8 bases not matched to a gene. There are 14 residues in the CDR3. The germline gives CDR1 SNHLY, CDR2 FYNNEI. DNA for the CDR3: TGTGCCGGAAGGGACTATCGTTCCTACAATGAGCAGTTCTTC. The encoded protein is CAGRDYRSYNEQFF.

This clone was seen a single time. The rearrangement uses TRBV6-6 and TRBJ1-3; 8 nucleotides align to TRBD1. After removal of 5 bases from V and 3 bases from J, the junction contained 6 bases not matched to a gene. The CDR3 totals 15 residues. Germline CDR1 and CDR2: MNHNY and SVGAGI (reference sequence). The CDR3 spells CASSLTGGYGNTIYF. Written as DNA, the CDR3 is TGTGCCAGCAGTCTCACAGGGGGTTATGGAAACACCATATATTTT.

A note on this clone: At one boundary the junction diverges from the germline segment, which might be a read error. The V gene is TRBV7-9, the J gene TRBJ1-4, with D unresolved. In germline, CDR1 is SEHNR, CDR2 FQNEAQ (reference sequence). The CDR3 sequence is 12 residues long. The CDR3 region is CSSSLIGEKLFF. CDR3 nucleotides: TGTTCCAGCAGCTTAATCGGGGAAAAACTGTTTTTT.

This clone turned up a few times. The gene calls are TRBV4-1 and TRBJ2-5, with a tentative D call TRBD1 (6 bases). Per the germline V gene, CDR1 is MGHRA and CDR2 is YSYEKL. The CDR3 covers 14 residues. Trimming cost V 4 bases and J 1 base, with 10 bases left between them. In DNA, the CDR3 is TGCGCCAGCAGCCCCGACAGGACCCAAGAGACCCAGTACTTC. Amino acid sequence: CASSPDRTQETQYF.

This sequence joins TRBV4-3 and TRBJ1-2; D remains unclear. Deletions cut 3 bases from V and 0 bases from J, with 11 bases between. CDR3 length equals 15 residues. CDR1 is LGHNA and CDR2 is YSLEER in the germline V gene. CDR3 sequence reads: CASSQAPGSNYGYTF. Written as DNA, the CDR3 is TGCGCCAGCAGCCAGGCCCCCGGGTCTAACTATGGCTACACCTTC.

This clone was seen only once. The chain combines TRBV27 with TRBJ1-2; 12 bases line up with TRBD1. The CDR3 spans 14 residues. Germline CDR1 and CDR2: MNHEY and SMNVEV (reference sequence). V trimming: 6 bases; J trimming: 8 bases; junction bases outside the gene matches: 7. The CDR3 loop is CASSLGTGGRGYTF. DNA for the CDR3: TGTGCCAGCAGCCTAGGGACAGGGGGCCGAGGCTACACCTTC.

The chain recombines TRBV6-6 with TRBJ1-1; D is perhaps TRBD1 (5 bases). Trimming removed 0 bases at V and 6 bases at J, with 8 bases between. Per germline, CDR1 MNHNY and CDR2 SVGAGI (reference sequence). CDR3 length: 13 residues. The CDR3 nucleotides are TGTGCCAGCAGTTACTCGCAGGGTTCTGAAGCTTTCTTT. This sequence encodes CASSYSQGSEAFF.

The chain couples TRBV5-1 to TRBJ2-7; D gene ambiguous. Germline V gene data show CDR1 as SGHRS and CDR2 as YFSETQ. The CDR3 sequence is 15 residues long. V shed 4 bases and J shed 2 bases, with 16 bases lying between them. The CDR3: CASSPQVSVTYEQYF. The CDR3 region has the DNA TGCGCCAGCAGCCCGCAGGTGTCAGTTACCTACGAGCAGTACTTC. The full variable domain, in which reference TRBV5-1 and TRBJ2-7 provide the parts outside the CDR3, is KAGVTQTPRYLIKTRGQQVTLSCSPISGHRSVSWYQQTPGQGLQFLFEYFSETQRNKGNFPGRFSGRQFSNSRSEMNVSTLELGDSALYLCASSPQVSVTYEQYFGPGTRLTVT.

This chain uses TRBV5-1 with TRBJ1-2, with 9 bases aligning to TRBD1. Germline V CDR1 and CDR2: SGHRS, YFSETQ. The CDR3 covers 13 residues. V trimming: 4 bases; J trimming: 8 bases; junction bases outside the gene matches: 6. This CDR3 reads CASSRDRVYGYTF. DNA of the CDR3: TGCGCCAGCAGCAGGGACAGGGTTTACGGCTACACCTTC.

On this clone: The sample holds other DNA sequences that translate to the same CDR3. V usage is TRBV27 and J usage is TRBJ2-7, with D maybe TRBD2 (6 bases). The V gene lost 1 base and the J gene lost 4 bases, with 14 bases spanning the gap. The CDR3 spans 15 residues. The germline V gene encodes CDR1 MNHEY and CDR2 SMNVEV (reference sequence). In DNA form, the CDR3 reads TGTGCCAGCAGTTTATGGGGGAGGCCGGCATACGAGCAGTACTTC. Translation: CASSLWGRPAYEQYF.

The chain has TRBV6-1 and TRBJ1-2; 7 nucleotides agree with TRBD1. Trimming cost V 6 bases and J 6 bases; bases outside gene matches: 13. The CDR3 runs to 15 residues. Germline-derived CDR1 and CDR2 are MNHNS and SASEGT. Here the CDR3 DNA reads TGTGCCAGCAGGGCCCCCAAGGGACAGTCGAATGGCTACACCTTC. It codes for CASRAPKGQSNGYTF.

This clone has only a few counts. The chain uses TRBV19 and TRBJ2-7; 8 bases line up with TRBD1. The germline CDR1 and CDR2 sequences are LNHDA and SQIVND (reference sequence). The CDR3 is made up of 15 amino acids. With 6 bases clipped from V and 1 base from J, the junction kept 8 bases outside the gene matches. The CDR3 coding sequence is TGTGCCAGTAGGGCTCCCGGGACAGGATCCTACGAGCAGTACTTC. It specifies CASRAPGTGSYEQYF.

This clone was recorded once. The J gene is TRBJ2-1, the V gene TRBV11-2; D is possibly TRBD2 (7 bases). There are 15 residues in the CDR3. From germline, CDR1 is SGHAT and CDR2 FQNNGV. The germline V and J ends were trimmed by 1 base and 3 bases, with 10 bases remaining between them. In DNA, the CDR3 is TGTGCCAGCAGCTTAGTGGGGGGGCACTACAATGAGCAGTTCTTC. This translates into CASSLVGGHYNEQFF.

CDR3 DNA sequence: TGTGCCAGCAGCGACCCCCCAACAGGGGACCCTGAAGCTTTCTTT. Protein product: CASSDPPTGDPEAFF. The J gene is TRBJ1-1, the V gene TRBV7-6, with 7 nucleotides matching TRBD1. This CDR3 spans 15 amino acids. Germline CDR1 is SGHVS and CDR2 is FNYEAQ. With V trimmed by 5 bases and J by 6 bases, 12 bases remained unmatched.

CDR3 in DNA: TGCAGCGTTCAAACGGACTTTGCAACTAATGAAAAACTGTTTTTT. It translates to CSVQTDFATNEKLFF. The J gene is TRBJ1-4, the V gene TRBV29-1; D is undetermined. This CDR3 has 15 residues. Trimming took off 5 bases at V and 0 bases at J, with 13 bases between the two ends. The germline V gene encodes CDR1 SQVTM and CDR2 ANQGSEA. Variable domain in full (rest from reference TRBV29-1 and TRBJ1-4): SAVISQKPSRDICQRGTSLTIQCQVDSQVTMMFWYRQQPGQSLTLIATANQGSEATYESGFVIDKFPISRPNLTFSTLTVSNMSPEDSSIYLCSVQTDFATNEKLFFGSGTQLSVL.

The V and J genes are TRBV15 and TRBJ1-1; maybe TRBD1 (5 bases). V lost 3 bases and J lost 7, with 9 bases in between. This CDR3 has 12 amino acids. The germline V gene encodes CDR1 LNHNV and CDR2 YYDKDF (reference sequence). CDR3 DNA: TGTGCCACCAGCAGCAGGACAAGTGAAGCTTTCTTT. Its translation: CATSSRTSEAFF. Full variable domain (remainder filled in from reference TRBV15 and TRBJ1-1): DAMVIQNPRYQVTQFGKPVTLSCSQTLNHNVMYWYQQKSSQAPKLLFHYYDKDFNNEADTPDNFQSRRPNTSFCFLDIRSPGLGDTAMYLCATSSRTSEAFFGQGTRLTVV.

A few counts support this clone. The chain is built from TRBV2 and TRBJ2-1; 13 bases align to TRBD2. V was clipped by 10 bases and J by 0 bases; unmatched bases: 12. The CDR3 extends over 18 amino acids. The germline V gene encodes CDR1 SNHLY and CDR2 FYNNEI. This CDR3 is CATVKGTSGALSYNEQFF. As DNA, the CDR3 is TGTGCCACCGTGAAAGGGACTAGCGGGGCACTCTCCTACAATGAGCAGTTCTTC.

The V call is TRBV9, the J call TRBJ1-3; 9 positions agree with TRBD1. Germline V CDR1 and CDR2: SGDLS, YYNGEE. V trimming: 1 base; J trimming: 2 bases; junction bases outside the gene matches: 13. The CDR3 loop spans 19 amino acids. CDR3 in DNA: TGTGCCAGCAGCGTATCACTCCATCCGACAGGGGGTACTGGAAACACCATATATTTT. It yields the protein CASSVSLHPTGGTGNTIYF.

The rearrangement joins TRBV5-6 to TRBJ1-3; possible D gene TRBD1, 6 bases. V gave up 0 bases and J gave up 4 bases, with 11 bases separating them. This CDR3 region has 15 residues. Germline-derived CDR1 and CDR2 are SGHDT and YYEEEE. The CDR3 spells CASSLGGRGGNTIYF. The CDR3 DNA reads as TGTGCCAGCAGCTTGGGTGGCAGGGGCGGAAACACCATATATTTT. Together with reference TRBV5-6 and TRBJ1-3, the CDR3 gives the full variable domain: DAGVTQSPTHLIKTRGQQVTLRCSPKSGHDTVSWYQQALGQGPQFIFQYYEEEERQRGNFPDRFSGHQFPNYSSELNVNALLLGDSALYLCASSLGGRGGNTIYFGEGSWLTVV.

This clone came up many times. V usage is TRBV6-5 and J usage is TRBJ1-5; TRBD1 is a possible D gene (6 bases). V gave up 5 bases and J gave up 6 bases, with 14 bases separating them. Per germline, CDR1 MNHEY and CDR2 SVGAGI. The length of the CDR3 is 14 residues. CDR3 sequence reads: CASSPPQDSQPQHF. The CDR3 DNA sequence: TGTGCCAGCAGTCCACCCCAGGACAGTCAGCCCCAGCATTTT.

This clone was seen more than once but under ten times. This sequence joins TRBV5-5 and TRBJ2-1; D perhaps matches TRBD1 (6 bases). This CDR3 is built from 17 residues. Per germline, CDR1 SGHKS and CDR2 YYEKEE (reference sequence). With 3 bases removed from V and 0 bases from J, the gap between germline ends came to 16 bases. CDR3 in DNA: TGTGCCAGCAGCTCGCTGCCAGGGACAAACTCCTACAATGAGCAGTTCTTC. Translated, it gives CASSSLPGTNSYNEQFF. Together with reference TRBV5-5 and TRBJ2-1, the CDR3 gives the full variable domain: DAGVTQSPTHLIKTRGQQVTLRCSPISGHKSVSWYQQVLGQGPQFIFQYYEKEERGRGNFPDRFSARQFPNYSSELNVNALLLGDSALYLCASSSLPGTNSYNEQFFGPGTRLTVL.